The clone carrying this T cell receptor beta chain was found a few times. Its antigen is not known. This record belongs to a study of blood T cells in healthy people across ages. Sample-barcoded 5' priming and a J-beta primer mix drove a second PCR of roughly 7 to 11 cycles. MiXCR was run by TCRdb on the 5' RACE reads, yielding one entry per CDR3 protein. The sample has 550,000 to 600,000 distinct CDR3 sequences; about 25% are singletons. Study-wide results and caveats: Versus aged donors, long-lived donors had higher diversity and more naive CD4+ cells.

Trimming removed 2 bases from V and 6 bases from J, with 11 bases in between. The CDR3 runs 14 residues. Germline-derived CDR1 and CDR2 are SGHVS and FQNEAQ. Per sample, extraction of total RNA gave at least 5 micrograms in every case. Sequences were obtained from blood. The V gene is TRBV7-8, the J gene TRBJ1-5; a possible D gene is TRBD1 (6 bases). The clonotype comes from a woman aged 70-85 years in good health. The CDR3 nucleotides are TGTGCCAGCAGCTTATGGGGGGCCGGTCAGCCCCAGCATTTT. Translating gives CASSLWGAGQPQHF.